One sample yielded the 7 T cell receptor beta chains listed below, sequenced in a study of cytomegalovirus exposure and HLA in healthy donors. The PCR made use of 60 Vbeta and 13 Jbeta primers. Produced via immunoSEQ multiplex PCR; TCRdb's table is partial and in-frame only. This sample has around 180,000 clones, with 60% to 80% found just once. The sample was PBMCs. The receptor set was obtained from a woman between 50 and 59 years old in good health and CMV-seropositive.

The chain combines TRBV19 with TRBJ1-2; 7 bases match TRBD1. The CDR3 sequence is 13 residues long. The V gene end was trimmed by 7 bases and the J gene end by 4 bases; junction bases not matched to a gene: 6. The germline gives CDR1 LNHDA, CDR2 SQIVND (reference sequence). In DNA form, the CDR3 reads TGTGCCAGTACCCAACAGGGGACCTATGGCTACACCTTC. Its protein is CASTQQGTYGYTF.

The CDR3, as DNA: TGTGCCAGCAGCGCTTCCGGGTCTGAAGCTTTCTTT. This gives the protein CASSASGSEAFF. This chain uses TRBV9 with TRBJ1-1; D unresolved. In germline, CDR1 is SGDLS, CDR2 YYNGEE. This CDR3 spans 12 amino acids. V lost 3 bases to trimming and J lost 6 bases, with 9 bases between them.

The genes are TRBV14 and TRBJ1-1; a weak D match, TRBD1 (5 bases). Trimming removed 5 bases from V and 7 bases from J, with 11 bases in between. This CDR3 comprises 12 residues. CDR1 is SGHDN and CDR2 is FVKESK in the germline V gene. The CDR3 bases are TGTGCCAGCAGCTTAGACAGCAATGAAGCTTTCTTT. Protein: CASSLDSNEAFF.

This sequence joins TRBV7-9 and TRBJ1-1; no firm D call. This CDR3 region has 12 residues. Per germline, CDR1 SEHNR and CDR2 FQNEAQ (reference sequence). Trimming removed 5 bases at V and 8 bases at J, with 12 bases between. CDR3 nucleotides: TGTGCCAGCAGCCCCGTGGGCTCCGAAGCTTTCTTT. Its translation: CASSPVGSEAFF.

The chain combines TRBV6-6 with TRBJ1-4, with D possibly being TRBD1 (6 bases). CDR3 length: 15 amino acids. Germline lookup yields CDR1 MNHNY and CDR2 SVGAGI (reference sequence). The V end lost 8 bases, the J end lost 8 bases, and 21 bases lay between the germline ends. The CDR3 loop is CASSPAGGEEEKLFF. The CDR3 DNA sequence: TGTGCCAGCTCCCCAGCGGGGGGCGAGGAGGAAAAACTGTTTTTT.

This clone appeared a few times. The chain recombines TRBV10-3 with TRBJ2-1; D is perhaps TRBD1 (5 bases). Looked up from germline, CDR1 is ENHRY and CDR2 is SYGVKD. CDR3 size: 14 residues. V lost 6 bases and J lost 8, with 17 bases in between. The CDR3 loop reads CAIRDLRAPDEQFF. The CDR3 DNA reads TGTGCCATCAGGGACCTCAGGGCTCCCGATGAGCAGTTCTTC.

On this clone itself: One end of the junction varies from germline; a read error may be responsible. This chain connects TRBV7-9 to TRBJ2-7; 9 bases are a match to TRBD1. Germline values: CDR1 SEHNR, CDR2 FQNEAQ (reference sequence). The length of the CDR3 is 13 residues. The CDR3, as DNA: TGTTCCAGCAGCTCCGGGACAGGGATCGAGCAGTACTTC. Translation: CSSSSGTGIEQYF.